A selection of T cell receptor beta chains follows, all from one sample in a study of blood T cell repertoires in COVID-19. The data were produced by immunoSEQ multiplex PCR, yet TCRdb's version contains in-frame clones alone and is incomplete. Among approximately 210,000 clones, around four fifths were seen once, and the ten largest hold around 21%. Sequenced: peripheral blood. Source of these receptors: a human donor in a cohort sampled during active COVID-19. Both conserved end residues are trimmed from each CDR3. Fields, in order: J gene, V gene, CDR3 protein.

TRBJ2-3 | TRBV7-2 | ASSFSGDSTDTQY
TRBJ2-7 | TRBV5-5 | ASSLAGGTGEQY
TRBJ1-6 | TRBV7-2 | ASSLEPSVALH
TRBJ1-4 | TRBV6-6 | ASSYIQGTDEKLF
TRBJ1-2 | TRBV5-6 | ASSLGHGGYT
TRBJ2-1 | TRBV10-3 | AISSRDNEQF
TRBJ2-7 | TRBV7-8 | ASSLALGGPSSYEQY
TRBJ2-6 | TRBV19 | ASSIQPGSPGANVLT
TRBJ1-6 | TRBV27 | ASSRGLNSPLH
TRBJ1-1 | TRBV7-9 | ASSKGQHTEAF
TRBJ1-6 | TRBV19 | ASSTTSGRPLH
TRBJ2-1 | TRBV11-3 | ASSPGGREYEQF
TRBJ2-2 | TRBV4-1 | ASSQGKGLPTGELF
TRBJ1-3 | TRBV2 | ASRTSGTGNTIY
TRBJ2-1 | TRBV24-1 | ATSDLQTGNEQF
TRBJ2-5 | TRBV6-6 | ASSYSLETQY
TRBJ2-7 | TRBV6-5 | ASTGQFNSYEQY
TRBJ2-1 | TRBV18 | ASSPMVLRGGMNEQF
TRBJ1-5 | TRBV5-8 | ASSYRTGEVNQPQH
TRBJ1-5 | TRBV27 | ASTSLRDDQPQH
TRBJ2-5 | TRBV6-1 | ASSEASGGSHRAQY
TRBJ1-4 | TRBV19 | ATAGGGREKLF
TRBJ2-4 | TRBV6-1 | ASSESWSSGGPKY
TRBJ2-3 | TRBV6-2/TRBV6-3 | ASSLLVGPDTQY
TRBJ1-5 | TRBV5-1 | ASSRATDQPQH
TRBJ2-2 | TRBV27 | ASSHRTANTGELF
TRBJ1-6 | TRBV7-2 | ASSLGPGSDSPLH
TRBJ1-1 | TRBV9 | ASGGLNTEAF
TRBJ2-7 | TRBV7-2 | ASSLSSTGPTYEQY
TRBJ1-5 | TRBV4-2 | ASSQTDRVNQPQH
TRBJ1-4 | TRBV18 | ASSPPSSEKLF
TRBJ1-5 | TRBV2 | AGSIGAHQPQH
TRBJ1-6 | TRBV7-9 | ASSTDNYSPLH
TRBJ2-5 | TRBV30 | AWSTRSGGRGWETQY
TRBJ2-7 | TRBV3-1/TRBV3-2 | ASSQYISGKNEQY
TRBJ2-2 | TRBV7-8 | ASSPRTLNTGELF
TRBJ2-3 | TRBV5-1 | ASSLEQGNTDTQY